This T cell receptor beta chain is drawn from a study of shared clonotypes between healthy human individuals. The CDR3 sequence is 15 residues long. Germline V gene sequence: CDR1 SNHLY, CDR2 FYNNEI. After removal of 4 bases from V and 1 base from J, the junction contained 6 bases not matched to a gene. This table comes from immunoSEQ multiplex PCR, and its TCRdb copy is limited to in-frame clones, with some not included. The top ten clones hold 0.89% of a sample with over 950,000 clones, around 77% of them seen once. The chain recombines TRBV2 with TRBJ2-7; 8 positions agree with TRBD1. The receptor was isolated from a man between 18 and 35 years old in good health. Some clones in this sample may be carry-over from other donors' samples. The material sequenced was memory CD4+ T cells from PBMCs. The sample's subset: CD45RA-negative fraction. The DNA of the CDR3 is TGTGCCAGCAGTGTGACAGGGGTCGGGTCCTACGAGCAGTACTTC. It yields the protein CASSVTGVGSYEQYF. Full variable domain (rest looked up from reference TRBV2 and TRBJ2-7): EPEVTQTPSHQVTQMGQEVILRCVPISNHLYFYWYRQILGQKVEFLVSFYNNEISEKSEIFDDQFSVERPDGSNFTLKIRSTKLEDSAMYFCASSVTGVGSYEQYFGPGTRLTVT.